The 3 T cell receptor beta chains presented below share a single source sample, sequenced in a study of T-cell reconstitution after alpha-beta-depleted transplantation in children. TCRbeta library preparation incorporated unique molecular identifiers. TCRdb re-called the PCR reads through MiXCR, storing one row per CDR3 protein. This sample has approximately 250,000 distinct CDR3 sequences, with approximately 9.7% found just once. The specimen comprised PBMCs from the stem cell graft donor, sampled from the stem cell graft. The receptor set was obtained from a human donor who donated a stem cell graft to a child with SCID.

This clonotype has at least ten counts. The chain recombines TRBV12-3 or TRBV12-4 with TRBJ1-1, with D possibly matching TRBD1 (6 bases). This CDR3 contains 12 residues. V gave up 6 bases and J gave up 7 bases, with 12 bases separating them. Here the CDR3 DNA reads TGTGCCAGCAGCTTCCGGACAGATGAAGCTTTCTTT. The encoded protein is CASSFRTDEAFF.

Comments on this clonotype: A much larger clone differs from this one at a single base, so this may be a read error. The genes are TRBV20-1 and TRBJ2-7, with 9 positions matching TRBD1. The CDR3 loop spans 17 amino acids. The germline CDR1 and CDR2 sequences are DFQATT and SNEGSKA (reference sequence). Here the CDR3 DNA reads TGCAGTGCTAGACCCCCTCTCAACAGGGGGCATTTCTACGAGCAGCACTTC. Translating it yields CSARPPLNRGHFYEQHF.

This clonotype was counted a single time. It may be a read error: a sequence one base away is much more abundant. The chain employs TRBV3-1 and TRBJ2-7, with TRBD1 matching 10 bases. With 4 bases clipped from V and 2 bases from J, the junction kept 11 bases outside the gene matches. The CDR3 has 17 residues. From germline, CDR1 is LGHDT and CDR2 YNNKEL (reference sequence). CDR3 in amino acids: CASSLETGQGKTYEQYF. The DNA for the CDR3 is TGTGCCAGCAGCCTGGAAACGGGACAGGGGAAAACCTACGAGCAGTACTTC.